This section outlines one T cell receptor (beta chain) sequence together with its context. Its target is not known. The record originates from a study of T cell responses to AZD1222 COVID-19 vaccine. Study results and caveats: CD4 TCRs associated with vaccination spanned spike, dominating at 160-218 and 743-854.

Profiling relied on immunoSEQ multiplex PCR, and the TCRdb table lists in-frame clones only, not all of them. The data contain about 150,000 clones, around nine tenths of them singletons. The origin of this receptor is an adult in good health. Here the sequenced sample was peripheral blood, taken on day 0 of AZD1222 vaccination.

The CDR3 nucleotides read TGTGCCAGCAGCTTAGTCCGGGGGCCCATGAAGAATGAGCAGTTCTTC. Its translation is CASSLVRGPMKNEQFF. V gene TRBV7-2 combines with J gene TRBJ2-1; D tentatively fits TRBD1 or TRBD2 (6 bases each). Trimming cost V 1 base and J 7 bases, with 17 bases left between them. The CDR3 loop spans 16 amino acids. Per germline, CDR1 SGHTA and CDR2 FQGNSA.